These 25 T cell receptor beta chains share one sample of origin, sequenced in a study of blood T cell repertoires in COVID-19. Data came from immunoSEQ multiplex PCR; TCRdb stores just in-frame clones and leaves some out. The repertoire holds some 200,000 clones, about nine tenths seen once, with 2% to 2.5% in the top ten. Sequences were obtained from PBMCs or T cells enriched from blood (not recorded which). All receptors come from a woman in her thirties who had recovered from COVID-19.

The chain has TRBV7-8 and TRBJ2-7, with 10 bases identical to TRBD1. CDR1 and CDR2 from the germline V gene are SGHVS and FQNEAQ. Unmatched junction bases numbered 7, after V lost 5 bases and J lost 6 bases. The length of the CDR3 is 14 residues. CDR3 DNA: TGTGCCAGCAGCCCCCCCGGACAGGGGGTCGAGCAGTACTTC. Protein: CASSPPGQGVEQYF.

This clone has just a few counts. CDR3 bases: TGTGCCTGGAGTGACTTCCAGGGGGCGCGCTCTGGAAACACCATATATTTT. Translated: CAWSDFQGARSGNTIYF. The V call is TRBV30, the J call TRBJ1-3; 8 bases align to TRBD1. CDR1 is GTSNPN, CDR2 SVGIG, per germline (reference sequence). The CDR3 runs to 17 residues. The V and J ends lost 1 base and 0 bases, in that order; junction bases with no gene match: 8.

The rearrangement links TRBV7-3 to TRBJ2-6, with 9 bases aligning to TRBD2. There are 16 residues in the CDR3. Unmatched junction bases numbered 2, after V lost 3 bases and J lost 2 bases. Germline V gives CDR1 SGHTA, CDR2 FQGTGA. CDR3 DNA: TGTGCCAGCAGCTTGTTAGCGGGAGCTGGGGCCAACGTCCTGACTTTC. This gives the protein CASSLLAGAGANVLTF.

This chain's CDR3 is CASSPKATGARSEAFF. The DNA for the CDR3 is TGTGCCAGCAGCCCTAAGGCGACAGGGGCGAGATCTGAAGCTTTCTTT. V usage is TRBV7-3 and J usage is TRBJ1-1; 8 bases match TRBD1. Germline values: CDR1 SGHTA, CDR2 FQGTGA. The V gene end was trimmed by 5 bases and the J gene end by 6 bases; junction bases not matched to a gene: 14. CDR3 size: 16 residues. Full variable domain (rest looked up from reference TRBV7-3 and TRBJ1-1): GAGVSQTPSNKVTEKGKYVELRCDPISGHTALYWYRQSLGQGPEFLIYFQGTGAADDSGLPNDRFFAVRPEGSVSTLKIQRTERGDSAVYLCASSPKATGARSEAFFGQGTRLTVV.

This rearrangement joins TRBV7-3 to TRBJ1-6, with D tentatively TRBD1 (6 bases). This CDR3 is built from 14 residues. Germline V lookup: CDR1 SGHTA, CDR2 FQGTGA. V was clipped by 2 bases and J by 9 bases, with 11 bases between them. In DNA form, the CDR3 reads TGTGCCAGCAGCTTAGAGCAGGGGTCTTCACCCCTCCACTTT. Its translation is CASSLEQGSSPLHF.

This clone is a singleton in its sample. The chain is built from TRBV7-9 and TRBJ1-6; D is undetermined. CDR1 and CDR2 (germline): SEHNR, FQNEAQ (reference sequence). Trimming removed 5 bases from V and 6 bases from J, with 26 bases in between. CDR3 length: 19 residues. CDR3 bases: TGTGCCAGCAGCAATCGCCTAGGACTCCGCGAACAATCTAATTCACCCCTCCACTTT. Residues: CASSNRLGLREQSNSPLHF.

The chain combines TRBV28 with TRBJ1-1; 7 bases are shared with TRBD1. CDR1 MDHEN and CDR2 SYDVKM come from the germline V gene. CDR3 length: 14 amino acids. V lost 2 bases and J lost 1; bases outside the gene matches: 1. This chain's CDR3 is CASSLGDRNTEAFF. The CDR3, as DNA: TGTGCCAGCAGTTTAGGGGACAGGAACACTGAAGCTTTCTTT.

The chain is built from TRBV5-1 and TRBJ2-2; TRBD2 matches 13 bases. With V trimmed by 4 bases and J by 6 bases, 6 bases remained unmatched. Germline values: CDR1 SGHRS, CDR2 YFSETQ. The length of the CDR3 is 16 residues. Here the CDR3 DNA reads TGCGCCAGCAGCCTACTAGCGGGGGGGCTATCCGGGGAGCTGTTTTTT. Amino acids: CASSLLAGGLSGELFF.

This clone was observed a single time. The chain joins TRBV30 to TRBJ1-6; D ambiguous. Germline V lookup: CDR1 GTSNPN, CDR2 SVGIG (reference sequence). Trimming took off 4 bases at V and 9 bases at J, with 10 bases between the two ends. The CDR3 contains 12 residues. The CDR3 DNA sequence: TGTGCCTGGAACATCGAGGTTTCACCCCTCCACTTT. Translating it yields CAWNIEVSPLHF.

The rearrangement links TRBV5-1 to TRBJ2-1; the D gene is possibly TRBD1 (5 bases). The CDR3 covers 14 residues. V shed 4 bases and J shed 10 bases, with 18 bases lying between them. CDR1 SGHRS and CDR2 YFSETQ come from the germline V gene. The chain's CDR3 is CASSPRTPEGEQFF. CDR3 coding DNA: TGCGCCAGCAGCCCTAGGACACCCGAAGGGGAGCAGTTCTTC.

The chain has TRBV30 and TRBJ1-2, with TRBD1 identical over 8 bases. Germline V gene lookup returns CDR1 GTSNPN and CDR2 SVGIG (reference sequence). Trimming removed 4 bases from V and 3 bases from J; junction bases left unmatched: 7. This CDR3 has 14 residues. CDR3 bases: TGTGCCTGGACAGGACAGGGTCGGGACTATGGCTACACCTTC. It specifies CAWTGQGRDYGYTF. Using reference TRBV30 and TRBJ1-2 for the parts outside the CDR3, the full variable domain is SQTIHQWPATLVQPVGSPLSLECTVEGTSNPNLYWYRQAAGRGLQLLFYSVGIGQISSEVPQNLSASRPQDRQFILSSKKLLLSDSGFYLCAWTGQGRDYGYTFGSGTRLTVV.

The gene calls are TRBV19 and TRBJ1-2; 7 bases map to TRBD1. The ends lost 6 bases at V and 13 bases at J; junction bases unmatched: 20. The germline V gene encodes CDR1 LNHDA and CDR2 SQIVND (reference sequence). This CDR3 has 15 amino acids. In nucleotides, the CDR3 is TGTGCCAGTAGCCCCGCCGGGACAGCCTCCCCATCGAGCACCTTC. The encoded protein is CASSPAGTASPSSTF.

The CDR3 coding sequence is TGTGCCAGCAGCCAGGAGGTCCGCTCCTACGAGCAGTACTTC. This gives the protein CASSQEVRSYEQYF. The chain is built from TRBV3-1 (or the pseudogene TRBV3-2) and TRBJ2-7; TRBD2 might be the D (5 bases). The CDR3 totals 14 residues. CDR1 LGHDT and CDR2 YNNKEL come from the germline V gene (reference sequence). Trimming left V 3 bases short and J 0 bases short, with 9 bases between.

The V and J genes are TRBV7-3 and TRBJ2-1; TRBD2 agrees at 8 bases. The length of the CDR3 is 17 residues. V shed 4 bases, J shed 7 bases, and the junction held 15 bases outside the gene matches. Per germline, CDR1 SGHTA and CDR2 FQGTGA. CDR3 loop: CASSSYLETGGRNEQFF. The DNA for the CDR3 is TGTGCCAGCAGCTCCTACTTAGAAACGGGGGGGAGAAATGAGCAGTTCTTC. Full variable domain (missing parts from reference TRBV7-3 and TRBJ2-1): GAGVSQTPSNKVTEKGKYVELRCDPISGHTALYWYRQSLGQGPEFLIYFQGTGAADDSGLPNDRFFAVRPEGSVSTLKIQRTERGDSAVYLCASSSYLETGGRNEQFFGPGTRLTVL.

The rearrangement joins TRBV27 to TRBJ2-1, with no clear D. CDR1 and CDR2 (germline): MNHEY, SMNVEV (reference sequence). The CDR3 runs 13 residues. V gave up 2 bases and J gave up 5 bases, with 7 bases separating them. DNA for the CDR3: TGTGCCAGCAGTTTAGGCAGAAACAATGAGCAGTTCTTC. Its translation: CASSLGRNNEQFF.

The chain recombines TRBV12-3 or TRBV12-4 with TRBJ1-5; no clear D. The CDR3 loop spans 13 amino acids. V dropped 5 bases and J dropped 10 bases, with 15 bases sitting between them. The CDR3 DNA is TGTGCCAGCAGTGTCAATGTTGAGGCCCCCCAGCATTTT. As protein: CASSVNVEAPQHF.

The V gene is TRBV4-3, the J gene TRBJ1-2; TRBD1 agrees at 8 bases. Germline loops: CDR1 LGHNA, CDR2 YSLEER. This CDR3 spans 14 amino acids. V was clipped by 0 bases and J by 8 bases; unmatched bases: 5. As DNA, the CDR3 is TGCGCCAGCAGCCAAGAGGCCAGGGGGCGCGGCTACACCTTC. Translation: CASSQEARGRGYTF.

With regard to this clone: The germline gene is not matched at one end of the junction; a read error may be the cause. The chain links TRBV29-1 to TRBJ2-3, with 8 bases lining up with TRBD1. The CDR3 is made up of 14 amino acids. CDR1 is SQVTM, CDR2 ANQGSEA, per germline. This CDR3 is CSAEGDRGSDTQYF. The CDR3 DNA reads as TGCAGCGCTGAAGGAGACAGGGGTTCAGATACGCAGTATTTT.

This chain links TRBV11-3 with TRBJ2-1, with D possibly TRBD2 on 6 matching bases. In germline, CDR1 is SGHNT, CDR2 YENEEA. The CDR3 spans 13 residues. V shed 3 bases and J shed 15 bases, with 18 bases lying between them. CDR3 sequence (DNA): TGTGCCAGCAGCTTGGGCAGAGGAGGGGTACGGTTCTTC. It codes for CASSLGRGGVRFF.

This chain joins TRBV24-1 and TRBJ2-5, with TRBD1 identical over 7 bases. The CDR3 is 13 amino acids. Germline CDR1 reads KGHDR; CDR2 reads SFDVKD. Unmatched junction bases numbered 5, after V lost 7 bases and J lost 4 bases. The CDR3 DNA is TGTGCCACCAGGACAGGGTATGCAGAGACCCAGTACTTC. Translated, it gives CATRTGYAETQYF.

The rearrangement links TRBV19 to TRBJ2-3, with D possibly being TRBD1 (5 bases). This CDR3 contains 17 residues. The germline V gene encodes CDR1 LNHDA and CDR2 SQIVND (reference sequence). The ends were cut back, 6 bases at V and 0 bases at J, with 19 bases in the middle. CDR3 coding DNA: TGTGCCAGTAGCACCTCCGGAAGGACAACTAGCACAGATACGCAGTATTTT. It translates to CASSTSGRTTSTDTQYF.

The CDR3 DNA reads as TGTGCCAGCAGTTCCCCGGGATCCCTACGCGTGGCAGATACGCAGTATTTT. It encodes CASSSPGSLRVADTQYF. The V and J genes are TRBV6-2 or TRBV6-3 and TRBJ2-3, with D perhaps TRBD2 (5 bases). The germline CDR1 and CDR2 sequences are MNHEY and SVGEGT. The CDR3 is made up of 17 amino acids. V was cut by 4 bases and J by 4 bases, with 21 bases left in between.

This clone was counted a single time. The rearrangement joins TRBV25-1 to TRBJ1-2, with 7 bases matching TRBD1. Germline CDR1 reads MGHDK; CDR2 reads SYGVNS. V was pared by 0 bases and J by 2 bases, with 9 bases of the junction left unmatched. CDR3 length: 17 residues. The chain's CDR3 is CASSEYGAQGQNYGYTF. The CDR3 bases are TGTGCCAGCAGTGAATATGGCGCACAGGGGCAAAACTATGGCTACACCTTC.

This clone showed up just once. The V and J genes are TRBV6-5 and TRBJ1-1; a weak D match, TRBD1 (6 bases). This CDR3 spans 13 amino acids. The germline gives CDR1 MNHEY, CDR2 SVGAGI. V dropped 2 bases and J dropped 6 bases, with 10 bases sitting between them. The CDR3 protein is CASSYRGYAEAFF. CDR3 DNA: TGTGCCAGCAGTTACAGGGGGTATGCTGAAGCTTTCTTT.

The V call is TRBV7-3, the J call TRBJ2-1, with D possibly matching TRBD2 (7 bases). V was cut by 2 bases and J by 5 bases, with 22 bases left in between. The CDR3 has 18 residues. Germline lookup yields CDR1 SGHTA and CDR2 FQGTGA. The chain's CDR3 is CASSLPALTGGPHNEQFF. The CDR3 DNA sequence: TGTGCCAGCAGCTTACCGGCATTGACGGGGGGCCCCCACAATGAGCAGTTCTTC.